What follows are 9 T cell receptor beta chains derived from one specimen sequenced in a study of blood T cell repertoires in COVID-19. TCRdb keeps only in-frame clones here, not all; method: immunoSEQ multiplex PCR. The data contain some 200,000 clones, 84% of them singletons. Specimen: peripheral blood. These receptors all stem from a woman aged 40-49 years who had recovered from COVID-19.

The rearrangement links TRBV18 to TRBJ2-1, with 16 nucleotides matching TRBD2. Losses at the gene ends were 6 bases for V and 8 bases for J; bases not matched to a gene: 7. The germline CDR1 and CDR2 sequences are KGHSH and LQKENI. The length of the CDR3 is 16 residues. CDR3 sequence reads: CASSGTSGGAFDEQFF. CDR3 coding DNA: TGTGCCAGCTCGGGGACTAGCGGGGGGGCCTTCGATGAGCAGTTCTTC.

The chain carries TRBV7-2 and TRBJ1-2; D is ambiguous. The CDR3 contains 13 residues. Germline V gene sequence: CDR1 SGHTA, CDR2 FQGNSA. Trimming shortened V by 1 base and J by 4 bases, and 7 bases separated the two germline ends. Here the CDR3 reads CASSLVAVYGYTF. The CDR3 nucleotides are TGTGCCAGCAGCTTAGTAGCCGTCTATGGCTACACCTTC.

The genes are TRBV11-2 and TRBJ2-7; D is uncertain. CDR3 size: 13 residues. V lost 4 bases to trimming and J lost 6 bases, with 13 bases between them. Germline CDR1 and CDR2: SGHAT and FQNNGV. DNA of the CDR3: TGTGCCAGCAGCTCCTCCTATATCCTCGAGCAGTACTTC. Translating it yields CASSSSYILEQYF.

This clone was detected a few times. This rearrangement joins TRBV5-1 to TRBJ2-3; D is possibly TRBD1 (5 bases). CDR1 and CDR2 (germline): SGHRS, YFSETQ. The V end lost 4 bases, the J end lost 0 bases, and 18 bases lay between the germline ends. This CDR3 has 17 residues. CDR3 coding DNA: TGCGCCAGCAGCCCTTACGGACGGACAATTAGCACAGATACGCAGTATTTT. As protein: CASSPYGRTISTDTQYF. Drawing the rest from reference TRBV5-1 and TRBJ2-3, the complete variable domain is KAGVTQTPRYLIKTRGQQVTLSCSPISGHRSVSWYQQTPGQGLQFLFEYFSETQRNKGNFPGRFSGRQFSNSRSEMNVSTLELGDSALYLCASSPYGRTISTDTQYFGPGTRLTVL.

This chain joins TRBV11-2 and TRBJ2-2; 7 bases fit TRBD1. Trimming cost V 5 bases and J 5 bases; bases outside gene matches: 11. Germline loops: CDR1 SGHAT, CDR2 FQNNGV. The CDR3 contains 16 residues. CDR3 sequence (DNA): TGTGCCAGCAGCCAGGATACAGGGGTCGTAACCGGGGAGCTGTTTTTT. Translated, it gives CASSQDTGVVTGELFF.

V gene TRBV24-1 combines with J gene TRBJ1-1; no definite D call. V was pared by 7 bases and J by 4 bases, with 12 bases between. CDR1 is KGHDR, CDR2 SFDVKD, per germline. The CDR3 contains 13 residues. Here the CDR3 reads CATSEHEGTEAFF. The CDR3, as DNA: TGTGCCACCAGCGAGCATGAGGGCACTGAAGCTTTCTTT.

The rearrangement uses TRBV18 and TRBJ1-2, with D possibly matching TRBD1 (6 bases). V lost 0 bases and J 4 bases, leaving 12 bases between the germline ends. The CDR3 consists of 15 residues. Germline CDR1 KGHSH, CDR2 LQKENI. CDR3 amino acids: CASSPPGGASYGYTF. CDR3 in DNA: TGTGCCAGCTCACCACCTGGGGGGGCGAGCTATGGCTACACCTTC.

For this clone: At the DNA level, this CDR3 is encoded by other sequences in the same sample as well. V gene TRBV6-5 combines with J gene TRBJ1-1, with 9 bases identical to TRBD1. Germline V gives CDR1 MNHEY, CDR2 SVGAGI. This CDR3 contains 14 residues. The trim removed 5 bases at V and 4 bases at J, leaving 5 bases unmatched. CDR3 sequence reads: CASSITGGGTEAFF. The CDR3 bases are TGTGCCAGCAGTATAACAGGGGGCGGCACTGAAGCTTTCTTT.

This clone was recorded a few times. The chain joins TRBV28 to TRBJ1-5; 11 bases agree with TRBD1. Trimming cost V 1 base and J 0 bases; bases outside gene matches: 2. The CDR3 contains 17 residues. Looked up from germline, CDR1 is MDHEN and CDR2 is SYDVKM. The chain's CDR3 is CASSLSDRGHSNQPQHF. The CDR3 bases are TGTGCCAGCAGTTTATCGGACAGGGGGCATAGCAATCAGCCCCAGCATTTT.